The clone carrying this TCR beta chain was recorded many times. These data are taken from a study of regulatory T cells in long-lasting Graves disease. This sample's time point: persistent/refractory GD, antithyroid drugs over 5 years with positive TRAb. There was RNA extracted from PBMCs, and the TCR library was made from it. In this cohort, patients came from an endocrinology department located in Xi'an, China. The CDR3 is 15 residues long. Trimming took 6 bases from V and 2 from J; bases not matched to a gene: 5. Looked up from germline, CDR1 is MNHNS and CDR2 is SASEGT. With iRepertoire HTBI primers and Arm-PCR of CDR3 regions, TCR beta libraries were built. One entry per CDR3 protein, called by TCRdb with MiXCR from the multiplex PCR reads. The repertoire has a few hundred thousand distinct CDR3 sequences, roughly a quarter of them found once; the top ten carry about a quarter.

The V gene is TRBV6-1, the J gene TRBJ2-7; 12 nucleotides agree with TRBD2. The TCR sequence derives from a female donor with Graves disease. The source was peripheral blood mononuclear cells (PBMCs), collected when the disease was refractory, from a patient treated with antithyroid drugs. Written as DNA, the CDR3 is TGTGCCAGCAGGACTAGCGGGAGTGCAACCTACGAGCAGTACTTC. Translated: CASRTSGSATYEQYF.